The clone carrying this T cell receptor beta chain was found a few times. Its specificity is not known. V was pared by 1 base and J by 6 bases, with 5 bases of the junction left unmatched. Germline CDR1 is KGHDR and CDR2 is SFDVKD. The CDR3 has 16 amino acids. This entry belongs to a study of response to subunit inactivated influenza vaccine. Study observations and caveats: Authors suggested seasonal influenza vaccinations each recruit few new T cells.

TCRdb re-called the RT-PCR reads with MiXCR, one entry per CDR3 protein. The sample holds about 180,000 distinct CDR3 sequences, around 9% seen once. The material was non-naive T cells sorted from PBMCs, obtained on the day of vaccination. The V call is TRBV24-1, the J call TRBJ2-2; 9 bases line up with TRBD1. The TCR originated in a man in his fifties who received an inactivated influenza vaccine. CDR3 residues: CATSDFGTGFAGELFF. The CDR3 coding sequence is TGTGCCACCAGTGATTTTGGGACAGGGTTTGCCGGGGAGCTGTTTTTT.